This T cell receptor (beta chain) stems from a study of a mutant IDH1 vaccine in newly diagnosed glioma. Method: immunoSEQ multiplex PCR; TCRdb's copy keeps in-frame clones and lacks some. In the table there are fewer than 45,000 clones, over 85% of which are singletons. V lost 7 bases and J lost 4; bases outside the gene matches: 9. The CDR3 spans 13 residues. Germline assignment: CDR1 SQVTM and CDR2 ANQGSEA. Time point specified: baseline, week 1 (first vaccination visit). Treatment given: pre-vaccination baseline after standard-of-care therapy. This TCR was sampled from a man aged 18 to 29 with glioma. The sample was PBMCs, taken from a glioma patient treated with radiotherapy, temozolomide or both. The chain couples TRBV29-1 to TRBJ1-2; 7 bases are shared with TRBD1. CDR3 nucleotides: TGCAGCGCCGGGACAGCCCTTACCTATGGCTACACCTTC. Translated, it gives CSAGTALTYGYTF. Together with reference TRBV29-1 and TRBJ1-2, the CDR3 gives the full variable domain: SAVISQKPSRDICQRGTSLTIQCQVDSQVTMMFWYRQQPGQSLTLIATANQGSEATYESGFVIDKFPISRPNLTFSTLTVSNMSPEDSSIYLCSAGTALTYGYTFGSGTRLTVV.